The 32 T cell receptor beta chains listed next were all sequenced from one sample in a study of neoadjuvant nivolumab and ipilimumab in lung cancer. TCRdb's table, derived via immunoSEQ multiplex PCR, lists solely in-frame clones and lacks some. This sample has some 30,000 clones; about nine tenths occur once, and the top ten carry around 5%. This specimen was peripheral blood, taken after neoadjuvant nivolumab, alone or with ipilimumab, at or shortly before surgery. The receptors shown here come from an adult with non-small cell lung cancer.

The rearrangement links TRBV5-1 to TRBJ2-2, with 9 bases matching TRBD1. V lost 4 bases and J lost 8; bases outside the gene matches: 12. This CDR3 region has 16 residues. Germline V gene sequence: CDR1 SGHRS, CDR2 YFSETQ. CDR3 sequence: CASSRSRDRDGGELFF. CDR3 nucleotides: TGCGCCAGCAGCAGGTCCCGGGACAGGGACGGAGGGGAGCTGTTTTTT.

V is TRBV10-3 and J is TRBJ2-3; the D gene is possibly TRBD2 (6 bases). V dropped 7 bases and J dropped 7 bases, with 12 bases sitting between them. The CDR3 sequence is 12 residues long. Per germline, CDR1 ENHRY and CDR2 SYGVKD. CDR3: CAIKGTRNTQYF. CDR3 in DNA: TGTGCCATCAAAGGGACTCGGAATACGCAGTATTTT.

This clone was seen just once. The chain recombines TRBV11-1 with TRBJ2-7, with 11 bases fitting TRBD2. The trim removed 5 bases at V and 2 bases at J, leaving 11 bases unmatched. The germline V gene encodes CDR1 SGHAT and CDR2 FQDESV (reference sequence). The CDR3 sequence is 17 residues long. CDR3 bases: TGTGCCAGCAGCAGAACTAGCGGGGGCGCTCCCACCTACGAGCAGTACTTC. It translates to CASSRTSGGAPTYEQYF. The entire variable domain, with the rest obtained from reference TRBV11-1 and TRBJ2-7, is as follows: EAEVAQSPRYKITEKSQAVAFWCDPISGHATLYWYRQILGQGPELLVQFQDESVVDDSQLPKDRFSAERLKGVDSTLKIQPAELGDSAMYLCASSRTSGGAPTYEQYFGPGTRLTVT.

The chain is built from TRBV7-6 and TRBJ2-5, with 9 bases matching TRBD1. The CDR3 runs 15 residues. CDR1 and CDR2 from the germline V gene are SGHVS and FNYEAQ. Germline trimming cut 5 bases from V and 2 bases from J; bases unmatched to any gene: 6. The CDR3 DNA follows: TGTGCCAGCAGCACCCGGACAGGGGCGCAAGAGACCCAGTACTTC. It translates to CASSTRTGAQETQYF.

V usage is TRBV29-1 and J usage is TRBJ1-1; D not certain. Germline V gene data show CDR1 as SQVTM and CDR2 as ANQGSEA. There are 12 residues in the CDR3. V lost 6 bases and J lost 7, with 15 bases in between. The CDR3 DNA reads TGCAGCGTCCGCGATGATTGGCTTGAAGCTTTCTTT. Protein: CSVRDDWLEAFF.

The chain joins TRBV7-9 to TRBJ2-7, with a tentative D call TRBD2 (6 bases). Germline values: CDR1 SEHNR, CDR2 FQNEAQ (reference sequence). The V and J ends lost 0 bases and 3 bases respectively, with 9 bases between them. This CDR3 is built from 14 residues. In DNA, the CDR3 is TGTGCCAGCAGCTTAGCGGGGGACTTCTACGAGCAGTACTTC. It specifies CASSLAGDFYEQYF.

The chain joins TRBV25-1 to TRBJ1-6, with 8 bases that match TRBD1. This CDR3 has 16 amino acids. Per germline, CDR1 MGHDK and CDR2 SYGVNS. Trimming cost V 3 bases and J 7 bases; bases outside gene matches: 8. The CDR3: CASSDSDRGGNSPLHF. CDR3 nucleotides: TGTGCCAGCAGTGATTCAGACAGGGGCGGCAATTCACCCCTCCACTTT.

This chain links TRBV4-1 with TRBJ1-1; D gene ambiguous. V dropped 0 bases and J dropped 6 bases, with 14 bases sitting between them. This CDR3 contains 15 residues. Germline CDR1 reads MGHRA; CDR2 reads YSYEKL. DNA for the CDR3: TGCGCCAGCAGCCAAGATCTCCGGGGAACGGCTGAAGCTTTCTTT. Translated, it gives CASSQDLRGTAEAFF.

This chain links TRBV25-1 with TRBJ1-6; D not resolved. The CDR3 totals 14 residues. Trimming removed 1 base from V and 7 bases from J, with 8 bases in between. Germline CDR1 is MGHDK and CDR2 is SYGVNS. The CDR3 protein is CASSESGRNSPLHF. The CDR3 bases are TGTGCCAGCAGTGAATCAGGCAGAAATTCACCCCTCCACTTT. Full variable domain (missing parts from reference TRBV25-1 and TRBJ1-6): EADIYQTPRYLVIGTGKKITLECSQTMGHDKMYWYQQDPGMELHLIHYSYGVNSTEKGDLSSESTVSRIRTEHFPLTLESARPSHTSQYLCASSESGRNSPLHFGNGTRLTVT.

CDR3 residues: CASSQDRGYVNTEAFF. The CDR3 bases are TGTGCCAGCAGCCAAGACAGGGGGTATGTAAACACTGAAGCTTTCTTT. This chain uses TRBV14 with TRBJ1-1, with 7 bases fitting TRBD1. CDR3 length: 16 residues. In germline, CDR1 is SGHDN, CDR2 FVKESK. Unmatched junction bases numbered 6, after V lost 0 bases and J lost 2 bases.

This clone was detected once. The chain combines TRBV9 with TRBJ1-6, with D uncertain. The V and J ends lost 3 bases and 2 bases respectively, with 9 bases between them. Germline CDR1 SGDLS, CDR2 YYNGEE. The CDR3 is 15 residues long. In nucleotides, the CDR3 is TGTGCCAGCAGCGAATCGTTGGCCTATAATTCACCCCTCCACTTT. This codes for CASSESLAYNSPLHF. The entire variable domain, with the rest obtained from reference TRBV9 and TRBJ1-6, is as follows: DSGVTQTPKHLITATGQRVTLRCSPRSGDLSVYWYQQSLDQGLQFLIQYYNGEERAKGNILERFSAQQFPDLHSELNLSSLELGDSALYFCASSESLAYNSPLHFGNGTRLTVT.

The chain employs TRBV2 and TRBJ2-7; TRBD1 or TRBD2 may be the D gene (5 bases each). The CDR3 runs to 14 residues. V was cut by 6 bases and J by 2 bases, with 14 bases left in between. Germline V CDR1 and CDR2: SNHLY, FYNNEI. CDR3 region: CASSRDGATYEQYF. The DNA of the CDR3 is TGTGCCAGCAGCCGGGACGGGGCAACCTACGAGCAGTACTTC.

This chain connects TRBV6-1 to TRBJ2-1, with 8 bases that match TRBD1. V lost 7 bases, J lost 0 bases, and 5 bases stayed unmatched. The CDR3 length is 15 residues. Per the germline V gene, CDR1 is MNHNS and CDR2 is SASEGT. The CDR3 here is CASKRTGSSYNEQFF. DNA for the CDR3: TGTGCCAGCAAGAGGACAGGGAGCTCCTACAATGAGCAGTTCTTC.

The rearrangement joins TRBV5-1 to TRBJ1-1; 8 bases line up with TRBD1. Germline values: CDR1 SGHRS, CDR2 YFSETQ. J was trimmed by 1 base and V by 4 bases; bases with no gene match: 6. The CDR3 contains 15 residues. CDR3: CASSPQGAGNTEAFF. The CDR3 nucleotides are TGCGCCAGCAGCCCCCAGGGGGCGGGGAACACTGAAGCTTTCTTT.

The chain couples TRBV7-2 to TRBJ2-3; the D gene is possibly TRBD2 (7 bases). The germline V and J ends were trimmed by 0 bases and 2 bases, with 18 bases remaining between them. Per germline, CDR1 SGHTA and CDR2 FQGNSA. CDR3 length: 18 amino acids. CDR3 loop: CASSLAQTGAGATDTQYF. The DNA of the CDR3 is TGTGCCAGCAGCTTAGCGCAAACGGGGGCGGGGGCCACAGATACGCAGTATTTT.

The CDR3 nucleotides are TGTGCCAGCAGTCAACAGGGCCGGGAGACCCAGTACTTC. This translates into CASSQQGRETQYF. This chain uses TRBV6-6 with TRBJ2-5; maybe TRBD1 (6 bases). This CDR3 is built from 13 residues. Germline CDR1 MNHNY, CDR2 SVGAGI (reference sequence). V was shortened by 5 bases and J by 5 bases, with 12 bases between the two germline ends.

The chain is built from TRBV4-1 and TRBJ2-5; D ambiguous. V was pared by 0 bases and J by 7 bases, with 12 bases between. Germline lookup yields CDR1 MGHRA and CDR2 YSYEKL. CDR3 length: 14 amino acids. The CDR3 sequence: CASSQEMAGSTQYF. CDR3 DNA sequence: TGCGCCAGCAGCCAAGAGATGGCTGGCTCGACCCAGTACTTC.

This chain links TRBV4-1 with TRBJ1-2; a possible D gene is TRBD1 (6 bases). This CDR3 region has 15 residues. Trimming stripped 1 base from V and 7 bases from J, with 16 bases between. Germline values: CDR1 MGHRA, CDR2 YSYEKL. The CDR3 nucleotides are TGCGCCAGCAGCCAAGGCGCAACAGGGTGGTCTGGCTACACCTTC. Its translation is CASSQGATGWSGYTF.

This clone was found once. V is TRBV5-1 and J is TRBJ1-4, with unresolved D. Germline CDR1 SGHRS, CDR2 YFSETQ. The CDR3 runs to 13 residues. V was shortened by 2 bases and J by 6 bases, with 8 bases between the two germline ends. CDR3 region: CASSLMRDEKLFF. CDR3 bases: TGCGCCAGCAGCTTAATGAGGGATGAAAAACTGTTTTTT.

The chain couples TRBV18 to TRBJ2-7; 12 nucleotides agree with TRBD2. Germline CDR1 is KGHSH and CDR2 is LQKENI. The V segment lost 3 bases and the J segment 4 bases; nucleotides outside the gene matches: 4. This CDR3 has 15 amino acids. CDR3 sequence reads: CASSPLAGGRYEQYF. The CDR3 region has the DNA TGTGCCAGCTCACCCCTAGCGGGGGGGCGGTACGAGCAGTACTTC.

The CDR3 DNA reads as TGTGCCAGCACGTGGGGCACAGATACGCAGTATTTT. Protein: CASTWGTDTQYF. The V gene is TRBV28, the J gene TRBJ2-3; no definite D call. Trimming cost V 7 bases and J 1 base, with 6 bases left between them. The CDR3 has 12 amino acids. Germline V CDR1 and CDR2: MDHEN, SYDVKM.

This sequence joins TRBV7-2 and TRBJ2-7, with D maybe TRBD1 (6 bases). Trimming left V 4 bases short and J 2 bases short, with 12 bases between. CDR1 and CDR2 from the germline V gene are SGHTA and FQGNSA. This CDR3 has 14 residues. Written as DNA, the CDR3 is TGTGCCAGCAGCTCCCAGGGGTGGCCCTACGAGCAGTACTTC. Protein: CASSSQGWPYEQYF.

This chain links TRBV12-5 with TRBJ2-2; 7 bases agree with TRBD1. This CDR3 is 15 amino acids long. V trimming: 6 bases; J trimming: 0 bases; junction bases outside the gene matches: 4. The V gene's germline CDR1 is LGHNT and CDR2 FRNRAP. The CDR3 loop reads CASGRGQANTGELFF. In DNA form, the CDR3 reads TGTGCTAGTGGACGAGGACAGGCGAACACCGGGGAGCTGTTTTTT.

CDR3 nucleotide sequence: TGTGCCAGCAGCGAGACCGTCGGTCGGGAGACCCAGTACTTC. Encoded protein: CASSETVGRETQYF. The chain joins TRBV5-8 to TRBJ2-5; D call uncertain. The CDR3 is 14 amino acids. V lost 4 bases and J 5 bases, leaving 15 bases between the germline ends. The V gene's germline CDR1 is SGHTS and CDR2 YDEGEE. Filled out from reference TRBV5-8 and TRBJ2-5, the complete variable domain reads EAGVTQSPTHLIKTRGQQATLRCSPISGHTSVYWYQQALGLGLQFLLWYDEGEERNRGNFPPRFSGRQFPNYSSELNVNALELEDSALYLCASSETVGRETQYFGPGTRLLVL.

The genes are TRBV4-3 and TRBJ2-2, with D possibly being TRBD2 (6 bases). Trimming pared 2 bases from V and 7 bases from J, leaving 14 bases between. In germline, CDR1 is LGHNA, CDR2 YSLEER. This CDR3 contains 15 residues. The CDR3 nucleotides are TGCGCCAGCAGCCAATCGACTAGACCCGGCGGGGAGCTGTTTTTT. This codes for CASSQSTRPGGELFF.

The rearrangement joins TRBV6-6 to TRBJ2-5; D is unclear. The germline CDR1 and CDR2 sequences are MNHNY and SVGAGI (reference sequence). The CDR3 length is 11 residues. The V and J ends lost 5 bases and 3 bases respectively, with 4 bases between them. The CDR3 DNA is TGTGCCAGCAGTGGGGAAGAGACCCAGTACTTC. It specifies CASSGEETQYF.

This sequence joins TRBV28 and TRBJ1-3; D not resolved. This CDR3 has 13 residues. The V gene's germline CDR1 is MDHEN and CDR2 SYDVKM. V was clipped by 9 bases and J by 8 bases, with 17 bases between them. The CDR3 nucleotides are TGTGCCAGTAATAACCCCACACCGGACACCATATATTTT. Its protein is CASNNPTPDTIYF.

This chain uses TRBV25-1 with TRBJ2-7; 7 nucleotides line up with TRBD2. The trim removed 3 bases at V and 4 bases at J, leaving 6 bases unmatched. The CDR3 is 14 amino acids. The germline gives CDR1 MGHDK, CDR2 SYGVNS. The CDR3 loop reads CASSDHAGGYEQYF. The CDR3 nucleotides read TGTGCCAGCAGTGACCACGCCGGGGGGTACGAGCAGTACTTC.

The chain has TRBV7-8 and TRBJ1-1; D is possibly TRBD1 (5 bases). V lost 8 bases, J lost 6 bases, and 16 bases lay in between. The CDR3 contains 13 residues. Germline CDR1 SGHVS, CDR2 FQNEAQ. The CDR3 DNA sequence: TGTGCCAGCGAGAAACAGGCCCGGGCTGAAGCTTTCTTT. This codes for CASEKQARAEAFF.

V usage is TRBV6-5 and J usage is TRBJ2-2; D gene ambiguous. The V end lost 3 bases, the J end lost 5 bases, and 10 bases lay between the germline ends. The CDR3 contains 14 residues. Germline-derived CDR1 and CDR2 are MNHEY and SVGAGI. CDR3 nucleotides: TGTGCCAGCAGTTATTCGGTTAATACCGGGGAGCTGTTTTTT. It is translated as CASSYSVNTGELFF.

This chain links TRBV29-1 with TRBJ2-7, with a weak D call TRBD2 (6 bases). Germline V gene data show CDR1 as SQVTM and CDR2 as ANQGSEA. The CDR3 is made up of 13 amino acids. The V and J ends lost 6 bases and 2 bases respectively, with 14 bases between them. This CDR3 is CSVADREPYEQYF. CDR3 sequence (DNA): TGCAGCGTGGCCGACCGGGAGCCCTACGAGCAGTACTTC.

This chain joins TRBV5-1 and TRBJ2-3; D not certain. Trimming took 0 bases from V and 2 from J, leaving 7 bases between them. This CDR3 has 14 residues. Germline V gives CDR1 SGHRS, CDR2 YFSETQ. DNA for the CDR3: TGCGCCAGCAGCTTGGAGGGTCCCACAGATACGCAGTATTTT. Its translation: CASSLEGPTDTQYF.